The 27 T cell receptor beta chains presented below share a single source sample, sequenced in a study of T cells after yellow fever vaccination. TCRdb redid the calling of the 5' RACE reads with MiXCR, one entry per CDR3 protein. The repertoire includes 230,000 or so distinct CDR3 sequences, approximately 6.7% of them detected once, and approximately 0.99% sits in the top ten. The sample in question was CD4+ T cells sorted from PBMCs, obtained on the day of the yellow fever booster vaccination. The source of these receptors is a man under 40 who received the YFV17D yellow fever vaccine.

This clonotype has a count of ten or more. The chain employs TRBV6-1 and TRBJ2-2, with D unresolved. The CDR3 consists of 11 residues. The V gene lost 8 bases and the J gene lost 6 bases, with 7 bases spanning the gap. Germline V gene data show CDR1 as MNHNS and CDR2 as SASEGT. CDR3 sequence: CASALPGELFF. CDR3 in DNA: TGTGCCAGCGCTTTGCCCGGGGAGCTGTTTTTT.

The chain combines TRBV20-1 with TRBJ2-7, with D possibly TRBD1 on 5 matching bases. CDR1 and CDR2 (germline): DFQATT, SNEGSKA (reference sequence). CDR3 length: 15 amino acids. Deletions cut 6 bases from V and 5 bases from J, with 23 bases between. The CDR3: CSAPYKKGSGDEQYF. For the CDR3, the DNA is TGCAGTGCCCCGTATAAAAAGGGGTCTGGGGACGAGCAGTACTTC.

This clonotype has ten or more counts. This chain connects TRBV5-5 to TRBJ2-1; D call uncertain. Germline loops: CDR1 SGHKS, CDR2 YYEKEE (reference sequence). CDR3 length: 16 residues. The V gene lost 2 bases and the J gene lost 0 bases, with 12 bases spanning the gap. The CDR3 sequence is CASSFGPASSYNEQFF. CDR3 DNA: TGTGCCAGCAGCTTTGGCCCCGCAAGCTCCTACAATGAGCAGTTCTTC. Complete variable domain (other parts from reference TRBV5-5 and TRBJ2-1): DAGVTQSPTHLIKTRGQQVTLRCSPISGHKSVSWYQQVLGQGPQFIFQYYEKEERGRGNFPDRFSARQFPNYSSELNVNALLLGDSALYLCASSFGPASSYNEQFFGPGTRLTVL.

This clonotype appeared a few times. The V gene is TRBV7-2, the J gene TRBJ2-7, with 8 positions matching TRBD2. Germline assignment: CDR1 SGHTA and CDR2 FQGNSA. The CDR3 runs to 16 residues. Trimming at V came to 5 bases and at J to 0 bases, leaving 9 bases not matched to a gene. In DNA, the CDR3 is TGTGCCAGCAGCCAAACCGGGACTAGAGGCTCCTACGAGCAGTACTTC. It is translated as CASSQTGTRGSYEQYF.

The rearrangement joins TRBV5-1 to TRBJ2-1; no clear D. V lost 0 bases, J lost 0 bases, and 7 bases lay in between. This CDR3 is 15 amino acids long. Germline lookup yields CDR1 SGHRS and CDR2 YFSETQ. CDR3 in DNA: TGCGCCAGCAGCTTGGTCAGTAGCTCCTACAATGAGCAGTTCTTC. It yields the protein CASSLVSSSYNEQFF.

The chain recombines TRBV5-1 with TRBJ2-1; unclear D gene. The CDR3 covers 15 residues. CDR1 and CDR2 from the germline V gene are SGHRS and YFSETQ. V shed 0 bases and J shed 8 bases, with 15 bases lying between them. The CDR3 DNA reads TGCGCCAGCAGCTTGGCTATGTCGGCGCGCGATGAGCAGTTCTTC. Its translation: CASSLAMSARDEQFF.

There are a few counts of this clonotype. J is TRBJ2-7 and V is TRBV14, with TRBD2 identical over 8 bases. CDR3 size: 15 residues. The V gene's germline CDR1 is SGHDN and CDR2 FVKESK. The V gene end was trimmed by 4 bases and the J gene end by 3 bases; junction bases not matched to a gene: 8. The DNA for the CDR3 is TGTGCCAGCAGCCGTGGAGCGGGAGTTTTCTACGAGCAGTACTTC. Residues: CASSRGAGVFYEQYF.

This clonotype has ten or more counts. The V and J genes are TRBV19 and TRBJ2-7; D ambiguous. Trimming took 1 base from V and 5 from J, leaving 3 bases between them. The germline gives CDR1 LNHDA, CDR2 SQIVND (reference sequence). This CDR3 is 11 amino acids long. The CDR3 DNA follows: TGTGCCAGTAGTATAGCGGACGAGCAGTACTTC. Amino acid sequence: CASSIADEQYF.

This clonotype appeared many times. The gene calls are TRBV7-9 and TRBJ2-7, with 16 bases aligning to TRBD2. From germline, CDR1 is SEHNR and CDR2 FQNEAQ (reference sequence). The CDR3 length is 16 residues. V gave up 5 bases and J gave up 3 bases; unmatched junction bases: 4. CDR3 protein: CASSAGTSGRGYEQYF. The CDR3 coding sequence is TGTGCCAGCAGCGCCGGGACTAGCGGGAGGGGCTACGAGCAGTACTTC.

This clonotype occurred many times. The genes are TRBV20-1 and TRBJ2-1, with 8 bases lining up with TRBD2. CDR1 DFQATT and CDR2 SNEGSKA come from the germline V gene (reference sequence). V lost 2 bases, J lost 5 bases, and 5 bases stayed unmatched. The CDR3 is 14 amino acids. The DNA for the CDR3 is TGCAGTGCTAGAAATAGCGGGACGAACAATGAGCAGTTCTTC. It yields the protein CSARNSGTNNEQFF.

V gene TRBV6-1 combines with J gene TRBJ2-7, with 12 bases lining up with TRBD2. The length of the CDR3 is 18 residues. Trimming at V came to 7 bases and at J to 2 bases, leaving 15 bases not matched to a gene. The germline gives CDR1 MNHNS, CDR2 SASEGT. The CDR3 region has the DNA TGTGCCAGCATTCCAAGATATCCGGGACTAGCGGGCGCCTACGAGCAGTACTTC. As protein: CASIPRYPGLAGAYEQYF.

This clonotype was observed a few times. The CDR3 bases are TGTGCCAGCAGCCAAGATCAGGTGACAGCGTATGGCTACACCTTC. It encodes CASSQDQVTAYGYTF. The chain links TRBV14 to TRBJ1-2, with a weak D call TRBD1 (5 bases). The CDR3 runs 15 residues. V lost 0 bases to trimming and J lost 5 bases, with 13 bases between them. In germline, CDR1 is SGHDN, CDR2 FVKESK.

DNA for the CDR3: TGTGCCAGTAGTAATTTCGGGGCGGGCTCCTACAATGAGCAGTTCTTC. Its protein is CASSNFGAGSYNEQFF. The rearrangement joins TRBV19 to TRBJ2-1, with D perhaps assigned TRBD1 or TRBD2 (5 bases each). The length of the CDR3 is 16 residues. V was cut by 4 bases and J by 0 bases, with 13 bases left in between. CDR1 and CDR2 from the germline V gene are LNHDA and SQIVND (reference sequence).

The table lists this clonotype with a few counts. The CDR3 reads CASSPQHSTDTQYF. CDR3 in DNA: TGTGCCAGCAGCCCCCAGCATAGCACAGATACGCAGTATTTT. The rearrangement uses TRBV7-2 and TRBJ2-3; D unresolved. Trimming took 5 bases from V and 0 from J, leaving 9 bases between them. Germline CDR1 and CDR2: SGHTA and FQGNSA. The length of the CDR3 is 14 residues.

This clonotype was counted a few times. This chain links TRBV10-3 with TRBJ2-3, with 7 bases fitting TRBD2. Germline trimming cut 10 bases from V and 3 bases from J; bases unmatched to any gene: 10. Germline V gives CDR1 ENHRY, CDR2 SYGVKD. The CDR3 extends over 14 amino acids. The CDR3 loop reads CATTWEGRTDTQYF. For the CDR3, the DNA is TGTGCCACCACCTGGGAGGGAAGGACAGATACGCAGTATTTT.

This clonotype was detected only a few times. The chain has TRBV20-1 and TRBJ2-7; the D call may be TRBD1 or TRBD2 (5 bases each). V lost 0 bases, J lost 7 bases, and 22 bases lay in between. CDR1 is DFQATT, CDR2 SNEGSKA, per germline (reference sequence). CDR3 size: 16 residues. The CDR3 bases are TGCAGTGCTAGAGATAAGGGCCAGGGCGGGTTCGGAGAGCAGTACTTC. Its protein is CSARDKGQGGFGEQYF.

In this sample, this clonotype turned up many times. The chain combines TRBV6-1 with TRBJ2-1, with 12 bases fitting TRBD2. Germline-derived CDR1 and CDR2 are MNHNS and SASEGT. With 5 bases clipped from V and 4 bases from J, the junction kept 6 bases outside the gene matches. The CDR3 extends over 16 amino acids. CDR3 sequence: CASSRLAGVKYNEQFF. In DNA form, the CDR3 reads TGTGCCAGCAGTAGACTAGCGGGGGTAAAGTACAATGAGCAGTTCTTC.

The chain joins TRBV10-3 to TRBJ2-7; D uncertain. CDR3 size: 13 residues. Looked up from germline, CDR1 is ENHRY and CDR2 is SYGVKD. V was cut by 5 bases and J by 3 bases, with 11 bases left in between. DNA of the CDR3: TGTGCCATCAGTATGGACCACTTCTACGAGCAGTACTTC. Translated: CAISMDHFYEQYF.

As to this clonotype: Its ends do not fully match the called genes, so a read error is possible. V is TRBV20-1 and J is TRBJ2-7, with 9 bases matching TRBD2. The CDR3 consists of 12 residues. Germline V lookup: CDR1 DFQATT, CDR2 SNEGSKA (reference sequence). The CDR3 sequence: CSPSGTHYEQYF. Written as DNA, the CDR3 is TGCAGTCCTAGCGGGACGCACTACGAGCAGTACTTC.

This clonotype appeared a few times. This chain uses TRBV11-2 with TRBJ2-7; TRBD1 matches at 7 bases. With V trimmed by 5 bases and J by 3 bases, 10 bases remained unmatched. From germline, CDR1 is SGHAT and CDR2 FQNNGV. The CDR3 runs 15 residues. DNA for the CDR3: TGTGCCAGCAGCGTCCTGGGGACAGAGATCTACGAGCAGTACTTC. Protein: CASSVLGTEIYEQYF.

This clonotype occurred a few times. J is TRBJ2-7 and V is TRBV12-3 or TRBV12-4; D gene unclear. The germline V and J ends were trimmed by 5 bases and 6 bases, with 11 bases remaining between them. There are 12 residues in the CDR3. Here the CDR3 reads CASSKSLGEQYF. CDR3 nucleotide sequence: TGTGCCAGCAGTAAGTCGCTAGGCGAGCAGTACTTC.

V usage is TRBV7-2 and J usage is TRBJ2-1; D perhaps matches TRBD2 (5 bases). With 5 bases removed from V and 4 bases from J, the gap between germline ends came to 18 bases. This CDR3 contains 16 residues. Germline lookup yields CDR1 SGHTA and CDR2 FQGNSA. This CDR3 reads CASSPELGLRYNEQFF. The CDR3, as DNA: TGTGCCAGCAGCCCTGAACTAGGACTTAGGTACAATGAGCAGTTCTTC.

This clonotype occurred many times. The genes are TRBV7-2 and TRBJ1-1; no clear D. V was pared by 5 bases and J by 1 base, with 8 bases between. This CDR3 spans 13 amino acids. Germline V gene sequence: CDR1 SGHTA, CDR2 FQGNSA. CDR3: CASSPRRNTEAFF. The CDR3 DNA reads TGTGCCAGCAGCCCCCGCAGGAACACTGAAGCTTTCTTT.

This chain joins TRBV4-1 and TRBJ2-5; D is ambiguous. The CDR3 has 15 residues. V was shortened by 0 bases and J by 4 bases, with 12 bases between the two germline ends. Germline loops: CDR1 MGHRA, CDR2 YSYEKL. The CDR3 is CASSQDLHLPETQYF. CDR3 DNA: TGCGCCAGCAGCCAAGATTTGCACCTCCCAGAGACCCAGTACTTC.

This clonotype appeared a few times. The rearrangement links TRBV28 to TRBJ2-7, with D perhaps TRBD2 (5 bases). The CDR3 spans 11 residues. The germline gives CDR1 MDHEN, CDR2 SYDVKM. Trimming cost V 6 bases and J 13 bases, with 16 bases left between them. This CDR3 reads CASSQEDSRYF. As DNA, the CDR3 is TGTGCCAGCAGCCAAGAGGACTCTCGATACTTC. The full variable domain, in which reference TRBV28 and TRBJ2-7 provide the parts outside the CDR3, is DVKVTQSSRYLVKRTGEKVFLECVQDMDHENMFWYRQDPGLGLRLIYFSYDVKMKEKGDIPEGYSVSREKKERFSLILESASTNQTSMYLCASSQEDSRYFGPGTRLTVT.

CDR3 nucleotides: TGCAGTGCTACGCGGGAGGGCTTCTCCTACGAGCAGTACTTC. Translating it yields CSATREGFSYEQYF. V gene TRBV20-1 combines with J gene TRBJ2-7, with 9 bases lining up with TRBD2. Per germline, CDR1 DFQATT and CDR2 SNEGSKA (reference sequence). This CDR3 is built from 14 residues. The ends lost 4 bases at V and 0 bases at J; junction bases unmatched: 4.

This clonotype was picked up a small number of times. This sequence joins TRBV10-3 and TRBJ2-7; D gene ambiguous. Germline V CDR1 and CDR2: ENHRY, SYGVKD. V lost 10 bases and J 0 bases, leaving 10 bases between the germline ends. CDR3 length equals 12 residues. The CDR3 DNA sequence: TGTGCCACAACACACAACTCCTACGAGCAGTACTTC. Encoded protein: CATTHNSYEQYF.